What follows are 27 T cell receptor beta chains derived from one specimen sequenced in a study of cytomegalovirus exposure and HLA in healthy donors. With 60 Vbeta and 13 Jbeta primers, the PCR was carried out. The assay was immunoSEQ multiplex PCR, and TCRdb's table has in-frame clones only and misses some. The sample contains some 120,000 clones, over 80% of which appear only once. Input material: PBMCs. These receptors were obtained from a man aged 45-65 years in good health and CMV-seronegative.

The chain uses TRBV7-2 and TRBJ2-3; TRBD2 matches 14 bases. V gave up 3 bases and J gave up 5 bases; unmatched junction bases: 7. Germline V gene sequence: CDR1 SGHTA, CDR2 FQGNSA. The CDR3 is made up of 17 amino acids. The CDR3 region has the DNA TGTGCCAGCAGCTTTAGACTAGCGGGGGGGCAAGGAGATACGCAGTATTTT. Encoded protein: CASSFRLAGGQGDTQYF.

In this sample, this clone turned up a few times. The gene calls are TRBV19 and TRBJ2-4; TRBD2 matches 7 bases. Looked up from germline, CDR1 is LNHDA and CDR2 is SQIVND (reference sequence). The CDR3 is 13 amino acids. J was trimmed by 7 bases and V by 4 bases; bases with no gene match: 4. The CDR3 coding sequence is TGTGCCAGTAGTACCAGGGAGGGGAACATTCAGTACTTC. This translates into CASSTREGNIQYF.

This chain connects TRBV7-2 to TRBJ1-2; 11 nucleotides agree with TRBD1. The CDR3 sequence is 14 residues long. J was trimmed by 6 bases and V by 5 bases; bases with no gene match: 5. Per germline, CDR1 SGHTA and CDR2 FQGNSA. The CDR3 spells CASSGQGAGNGYTF. CDR3 nucleotides: TGTGCCAGCAGCGGACAGGGGGCTGGTAATGGCTACACCTTC.

V is TRBV2 and J is TRBJ1-1; the match to TRBD1 covers 12 bases. The CDR3 is 12 amino acids. The junction had 2 bases not matched to a gene; V was cut back by 6 bases and J by 9 bases. The germline V gene has CDR1 SNHLY and CDR2 FYNNEI. CDR3 nucleotides: TGTGCCAGCAGCGGGGACAGGGGGCAAGCTTTCTTT. It yields the protein CASSGDRGQAFF.

This chain links TRBV5-6 with TRBJ1-2, with 8 bases lining up with TRBD1. CDR3 size: 15 residues. Germline trimming cut 4 bases from V and 8 bases from J; bases unmatched to any gene: 13. The germline V gene encodes CDR1 SGHDT and CDR2 YYEEEE. CDR3 DNA: TGTGCCAGCAGCAGAATGGACAGGGTCTCGGGCGGCTACACCTTC. Translation gives CASSRMDRVSGGYTF.

This clone was counted only a few times. The J gene is TRBJ2-1, the V gene TRBV4-3; D uncertain. The length of the CDR3 is 13 residues. V was clipped by 0 bases and J by 6 bases, with 6 bases between them. CDR1 and CDR2 from the germline V gene are LGHNA and YSLEER. The CDR3 loop reads CASSQEWANEQFF. CDR3 DNA sequence: TGCGCCAGCAGCCAAGAGTGGGCCAATGAGCAGTTCTTC.

CDR3 DNA: TGTGCCAGTACACCGGGTCCGGGGGGAATCTATGGCTACACCTTC. Translated: CASTPGPGGIYGYTF. This chain connects TRBV19 to TRBJ1-2; tentatively, D is TRBD1 (5 bases). V lost 7 bases to trimming and J lost 4 bases, with 19 bases between them. In germline, CDR1 is LNHDA, CDR2 SQIVND (reference sequence). The length of the CDR3 is 15 residues.

This clone was seen more than once but under ten times. The rearrangement joins TRBV4-3 to TRBJ1-2, with no clear D. Germline CDR1 reads LGHNA; CDR2 reads YSLEER. V was clipped by 0 bases and J by 2 bases, with 7 bases between them. CDR3 length equals 14 residues. This chain's CDR3 is CASSQEVRNYGYTF. The CDR3 DNA sequence: TGCGCCAGCAGCCAAGAGGTCAGGAACTATGGCTACACCTTC.

The V gene is TRBV6-5, the J gene TRBJ1-1, with 8 bases aligning to TRBD1. The trim removed 4 bases at V and 11 bases at J, leaving 6 bases unmatched. The CDR3 contains 12 residues. CDR1 MNHEY and CDR2 SVGAGI come from the germline V gene. CDR3 region: CASSSEGQEAFF. The CDR3 DNA sequence: TGTGCCAGCAGTTCCGAGGGACAGGAGGCTTTCTTT.

The CDR3 coding sequence is TGTGCCAGCAGCTTAGACAGCTACAATGAGCAGTTCTTC. Translation: CASSLDSYNEQFF. V usage is TRBV7-7 and J usage is TRBJ2-1; D is unclear. The CDR3 is 13 residues long. V was trimmed by 1 base and J by 3 bases, leaving 4 bases between them. Germline assignment: CDR1 SSHAT and CDR2 FNYEAQ (reference sequence).

The rearrangement links TRBV9 to TRBJ1-3; D is uncertain. The CDR3 runs 16 residues. CDR1 is SGDLS, CDR2 YYNGEE, per germline. V was cut by 2 bases and J by 0 bases, with 12 bases left in between. As DNA, the CDR3 is TGTGCCAGCAGCGTTAGCGTCAGAAGCTCTGGAAACACCATATATTTT. Its translation: CASSVSVRSSGNTIYF.

This clone has only a few counts. J is TRBJ1-1 and V is TRBV5-1; TRBD1 matches 9 bases. Trimming at V came to 0 bases and at J to 5 bases, leaving 5 bases not matched to a gene. CDR1 and CDR2 (germline): SGHRS, YFSETQ. This CDR3 is built from 15 residues. CDR3 loop: CASSLDGQGSTEAFF. CDR3 bases: TGCGCCAGCAGCTTGGATGGACAGGGGTCGACTGAAGCTTTCTTT. The full variable domain, rest sourced from reference TRBV5-1 and TRBJ1-1, is KAGVTQTPRYLIKTRGQQVTLSCSPISGHRSVSWYQQTPGQGLQFLFEYFSETQRNKGNFPGRFSGRQFSNSRSEMNVSTLELGDSALYLCASSLDGQGSTEAFFGQGTRLTVV.

The chain couples TRBV6-5 to TRBJ1-1; D unclear. CDR3 size: 12 residues. Germline values: CDR1 MNHEY, CDR2 SVGAGI. V was shortened by 4 bases and J by 10 bases, with 13 bases between the two germline ends. The CDR3 here is CASSSTHLGAFF. The DNA of the CDR3 is TGTGCCAGCAGTTCCACGCACCTAGGAGCTTTCTTT.

The J gene is TRBJ1-1, the V gene TRBV4-3, with TRBD1 matching 7 bases. The CDR3 loop spans 17 amino acids. Germline trimming cut 0 bases from V and 3 bases from J; bases unmatched to any gene: 10. The germline gives CDR1 LGHNA, CDR2 YSLEER. The DNA for the CDR3 is TGCGCCAGCAGCCAAGATTGGACGCGACAGGGAGACACTGAAGCTTTCTTT. This codes for CASSQDWTRQGDTEAFF.

In this sample, this clone turned up a few times. The rearrangement links TRBV27 to TRBJ2-1, with D uncertain. Trimming stripped 2 bases from V and 0 bases from J, with 14 bases between. Germline V gene lookup returns CDR1 MNHEY and CDR2 SMNVEV (reference sequence). The CDR3 loop spans 17 amino acids. The CDR3 bases are TGTGCCAGCAGTTTAAGCACAGCCTCGAGCTCCTACAATGAGCAGTTCTTC. It translates to CASSLSTASSSYNEQFF.

The chain joins TRBV5-5 to TRBJ1-5; D perhaps matches TRBD1 (6 bases). V dropped 0 bases and J dropped 2 bases, with 12 bases sitting between them. Looked up from germline, CDR1 is SGHKS and CDR2 is YYEKEE (reference sequence). The CDR3 extends over 16 amino acids. For the CDR3, the DNA is TGTGCCAGCAGCTTGGGATGGACAGCCGGCAATCAGCCCCAGCATTTT. Protein sequence: CASSLGWTAGNQPQHF.

The chain is built from TRBV9 and TRBJ1-3, with a weak D call TRBD1 (6 bases). V lost 2 bases, J lost 1 base, and 13 bases lay in between. The CDR3 contains 16 residues. Germline CDR1 and CDR2: SGDLS and YYNGEE. CDR3 protein: CASSVKIGGSGNTIYF. DNA for the CDR3: TGTGCCAGCAGCGTGAAAATAGGGGGTTCTGGAAACACCATATATTTT.

This clone has just a few counts. This chain links TRBV29-1 with TRBJ2-2; 10 nucleotides match TRBD2. J lost 3 bases, V lost 4 bases, and 11 bases had no gene match. Germline values: CDR1 SQVTM, CDR2 ANQGSEA. The CDR3 sequence is 17 residues long. This CDR3 reads CSVAGSGGTLDTGELFF. The CDR3 DNA follows: TGCAGCGTTGCGGGTAGCGGGGGGACCCTGGACACCGGGGAGCTGTTTTTT.

J is TRBJ1-1 and V is TRBV7-9; 10 bases fit TRBD1. Germline V lookup: CDR1 SEHNR, CDR2 FQNEAQ (reference sequence). The junction had 8 bases not matched to a gene; V was cut back by 5 bases and J by 14 bases. This CDR3 is 12 amino acids long. Here the CDR3 DNA reads TGTGCCAGCAGCCGACAGGGGGCCATTATCTTCTTT. Its protein product is CASSRQGAIIFF.

The J gene is TRBJ1-2, the V gene TRBV4-2, with 7 nucleotides matching TRBD1. Trimming cost V 0 bases and J 7 bases; bases outside gene matches: 14. CDR1 is LGHNA and CDR2 is YNFKEQ in the germline V gene. The CDR3 spans 17 residues. This CDR3 is CASSQDPRQGIISGYTF. The CDR3 bases are TGTGCCAGCAGCCAAGACCCACGACAGGGAATTATCAGTGGCTACACCTTC.

The V gene is TRBV29-1, the J gene TRBJ1-1; a weak D match, TRBD1 (6 bases). Germline lookup yields CDR1 SQVTM and CDR2 ANQGSEA. This CDR3 spans 12 amino acids. Trimming shortened V by 6 bases and J by 2 bases, and 10 bases separated the two germline ends. The CDR3 sequence is CSVTGRNTEAFF. In nucleotides, the CDR3 is TGCAGCGTCACAGGGCGTAACACTGAAGCTTTCTTT.

This chain links TRBV7-2 with TRBJ2-3, with D tentatively TRBD1 (6 bases). The CDR3 covers 15 residues. From germline, CDR1 is SGHTA and CDR2 FQGNSA. V lost 4 bases, J lost 2 bases, and 13 bases lay in between. CDR3 loop: CASSSGTSVTDTQYF. In DNA form, the CDR3 reads TGTGCCAGCAGCTCGGGGACATCGGTCACAGATACGCAGTATTTT.

The chain has TRBV5-6 and TRBJ2-7; the D gene is possibly TRBD2 (6 bases). Per germline, CDR1 SGHDT and CDR2 YYEEEE. With 4 bases removed from V and 0 bases from J, the gap between germline ends came to 20 bases. This CDR3 region has 17 residues. CDR3 protein: CASSDYLRDGSSYEQYF. DNA for the CDR3: TGTGCCAGCAGCGACTACCTCCGGGACGGGAGCTCCTACGAGCAGTACTTC. Using reference TRBV5-6 and TRBJ2-7 for the parts outside the CDR3, the full variable domain is DAGVTQSPTHLIKTRGQQVTLRCSPKSGHDTVSWYQQALGQGPQFIFQYYEEEERQRGNFPDRFSGHQFPNYSSELNVNALLLGDSALYLCASSDYLRDGSSYEQYFGPGTRLTVT.

This clone appeared once. The chain links TRBV28 to TRBJ2-3, with 10 positions matching TRBD1. V was pared by 10 bases and J by 4 bases, with 8 bases of the junction left unmatched. The length of the CDR3 is 14 residues. The germline CDR1 and CDR2 sequences are MDHEN and SYDVKM. The CDR3 DNA reads as TGTGCCACTAGACAGGGGGCGAGACCAGATACGCAGTATTTT. This gives the protein CATRQGARPDTQYF.

The chain carries TRBV27 and TRBJ2-5; a possible D gene is TRBD2 (6 bases). The V end lost 0 bases, the J end lost 6 bases, and 20 bases lay between the germline ends. There are 17 residues in the CDR3. CDR1 MNHEY and CDR2 SMNVEV come from the germline V gene (reference sequence). The CDR3 DNA reads as TGTGCCAGCAGTTTATCGATCTCGGCGGGAACGGCAAAGACCCAGTACTTC. It specifies CASSLSISAGTAKTQYF.

V usage is TRBV7-2 and J usage is TRBJ2-3; possible D gene TRBD2, 6 bases. The V and J ends lost 5 bases and 0 bases respectively, with 15 bases between them. Germline V CDR1 and CDR2: SGHTA, FQGNSA. The CDR3 extends over 16 amino acids. CDR3 loop: CASSLVSGVSTDTQYF. DNA for the CDR3: TGTGCCAGCAGCCTGGTTTCGGGGGTGAGCACAGATACGCAGTATTTT. The full variable domain, completed using reference TRBV7-2 and TRBJ2-3, is GAGVSQSPSNKVTEKGKDVELRCDPISGHTALYWYRQSLGQGLEFLIYFQGNSAPDKSGLPSDRFSAERTGGSVSTLTIQRTQQEDSAVYLCASSLVSGVSTDTQYFGPGTRLTVL.

The chain is built from TRBV15 and TRBJ2-5; 9 bases agree with TRBD2. The CDR3 length is 16 residues. J gave up 5 bases and V 2 bases, and 9 bases lay outside the gene matches. In germline, CDR1 is LNHNV, CDR2 YYDKDF (reference sequence). The chain's CDR3 is CATSRTLAGAGETQYF. The CDR3 coding sequence is TGTGCCACCAGCAGAACCTTAGCGGGGGCCGGGGAGACCCAGTACTTC.